One and the same sample provided the 16 T cell receptor beta chains below, sequenced in a study of identifying expanded T cells in peripheral blood. The method was immunoSEQ multiplex PCR; TCRdb's version includes in-frame clones alone and lacks a portion of them. The table records about 90,000 clones, around 85% of them present only once. The sequenced sample was blood. These receptors were taken from a person aged 18-69 years in good health.

The chain combines TRBV30 with TRBJ1-6; a possible D gene is TRBD1 (5 bases). The germline V and J ends were trimmed by 5 bases and 10 bases, with 12 bases remaining between them. Germline CDR1 and CDR2: GTSNPN and SVGIG (reference sequence). This CDR3 has 12 residues. The CDR3 loop reads CAWVRPGSPLHF. The DNA of the CDR3 is TGTGCCTGGGTACGGCCAGGGTCACCCCTCCACTTT.

The rearrangement uses TRBV7-9 and TRBJ1-2, with 8 bases identical to TRBD1. CDR3 length equals 14 residues. CDR1 and CDR2 from the germline V gene are SEHNR and FQNEAQ (reference sequence). V lost 5 bases, J lost 4 bases, and 6 bases stayed unmatched. The CDR3 region has the DNA TGTGCCAGCAGCCCGAGAGACAGGGGCTATGGCTACACCTTC. As protein: CASSPRDRGYGYTF. Looking up the rest from reference TRBV7-9 and TRBJ1-2 gives the full variable domain: DTGVSQNPRHKITKRGQNVTFRCDPISEHNRLYWYRQTLGQGPEFLTYFQNEAQLEKSRLLSDRFSAERPKGSFSTLEIQRTEQGDSAMYLCASSPRDRGYGYTFGSGTRLTVV.

The chain is built from TRBV15 and TRBJ1-2, with a weak D call TRBD1 (5 bases). Germline CDR1 and CDR2: LNHNV and YYDKDF (reference sequence). This CDR3 is built from 17 residues. Trimming cost V 1 base and J 2 bases, with 17 bases left between them. The CDR3 region is CATSRGGRQGPNYGYTF. The CDR3 coding sequence is TGTGCCACCAGCAGAGGGGGCAGGCAGGGCCCCAACTATGGCTACACCTTC. The full variable domain, in which reference TRBV15 and TRBJ1-2 provide the parts outside the CDR3, is DAMVIQNPRYQVTQFGKPVTLSCSQTLNHNVMYWYQQKSSQAPKLLFHYYDKDFNNEADTPDNFQSRRPNTSFCFLDIRSPGLGDTAMYLCATSRGGRQGPNYGYTFGSGTRLTVV.

The count of this clone is one. This sequence joins TRBV5-1 and TRBJ2-1, with 8 bases fitting TRBD2. J lost 9 bases, V lost 0 bases, and 8 bases had no gene match. The CDR3 totals 15 residues. Per the germline V gene, CDR1 is SGHRS and CDR2 is YFSETQ. Here the CDR3 reads CASSLAPGGASEQFF. The CDR3 coding sequence is TGCGCCAGCAGCTTGGCCCCCGGGGGGGCGAGTGAGCAGTTCTTC.

This chain uses TRBV4-3 with TRBJ1-3, with 8 bases that match TRBD1. This CDR3 comprises 14 residues. The trim removed 4 bases at V and 3 bases at J, leaving 2 bases unmatched. Germline assignment: CDR1 LGHNA and CDR2 YSLEER. CDR3 bases: TGCGCCAGCAGCCCCGGGACAGGTGGAAACACCATATATTTT. Translation: CASSPGTGGNTIYF.

V and J are TRBV7-9 and TRBJ2-1, with TRBD1 matching over 7 bases. The CDR3 extends over 14 amino acids. Germline assignment: CDR1 SEHNR and CDR2 FQNEAQ (reference sequence). V trimming: 8 bases; J trimming: 5 bases; junction bases outside the gene matches: 9. The CDR3: CASQTGSKDNEQFF. In nucleotides, the CDR3 is TGTGCCAGCCAGACAGGGAGTAAAGACAATGAGCAGTTCTTC.

This chain joins TRBV7-9 and TRBJ2-5; tentative D call: TRBD2 (6 bases). Looked up from germline, CDR1 is SEHNR and CDR2 is FQNEAQ (reference sequence). Between the trimmed V and J ends, which lost 2 bases and 5 bases, there was a span of 12 bases. The CDR3 covers 14 residues. The CDR3 nucleotides read TGTGCCAGCAGCTTACTGGGACTGGTGGAGACCCAGTACTTC. As protein: CASSLLGLVETQYF.

As concerns this clone: Other nucleotide sequences from this sample produce the same CDR3. The rearrangement joins TRBV11-2 to TRBJ1-2; D might be TRBD1 (5 bases). Germline-derived CDR1 and CDR2 are SGHAT and FQNNGV. This CDR3 has 13 residues. The V end was cut by 3 bases, the J end by 4 bases, with 9 bases between. CDR3: CASSLGGAYGYTF. The CDR3 DNA follows: TGTGCCAGCAGCTTGGGCGGGGCCTATGGCTACACCTTC.

A single count supports this clone. The J gene is TRBJ2-7, the V gene TRBV5-6; possibly TRBD1 for D (6 bases). Trimming took 2 bases from V and 6 from J, leaving 9 bases between them. Germline CDR1 reads SGHDT; CDR2 reads YYEEEE. CDR3 size: 12 residues. The chain's CDR3 is CASSFQGSEQYF. The CDR3 DNA reads as TGTGCCAGCAGCTTCCAGGGGTCCGAGCAGTACTTC.

The CDR3 region is CASSLGRNRGDGYTF. Written as DNA, the CDR3 is TGTGCCAGCAGCTTGGGTCGGAACAGGGGAGACGGCTACACCTTC. This sequence joins TRBV5-5 and TRBJ1-2, with 7 bases fitting TRBD1. Germline CDR1 and CDR2: SGHKS and YYEKEE (reference sequence). The V and J ends lost 0 bases and 8 bases, in that order; junction bases with no gene match: 10. The CDR3 has 15 residues.

V usage is TRBV4-1 and J usage is TRBJ1-6; 7 positions match TRBD1. CDR1 and CDR2 (germline): MGHRA, YSYEKL. The V segment lost 6 bases and the J segment 0 bases; nucleotides outside the gene matches: 2. CDR3 length equals 15 residues. DNA for the CDR3: TGCGCCAGCAGACAGGGGAGCTCCTATAATTCACCCCTCCACTTT. As protein: CASRQGSSYNSPLHF.

This sequence joins TRBV14 and TRBJ1-3; no clear D. CDR1 and CDR2 (germline): SGHDN, FVKESK. This CDR3 has 16 residues. V gave up 1 base and J gave up 2 bases, with 12 bases separating them. The CDR3 coding sequence is TGTGCCAGCAGCCAAGGGACTTTACTAACTGGAAACACCATATATTTT. Translating gives CASSQGTLLTGNTIYF.

This rearrangement joins TRBV19 to TRBJ2-2, with TRBD1 as a possible D gene (7 bases). The CDR3 sequence is 16 residues long. V was shortened by 4 bases and J by 7 bases, with 19 bases between the two germline ends. In germline, CDR1 is LNHDA, CDR2 SQIVND (reference sequence). The DNA of the CDR3 is TGTGCCAGTAGTAAGCTGACAGGGAGGTTGGTCGGGGAGCTGTTTTTT. It translates to CASSKLTGRLVGELFF.

The chain has TRBV5-1 and TRBJ2-1, with D uncertain. The CDR3 sequence is 15 residues long. V was pared by 2 bases and J by 5 bases, with 14 bases between. Looked up from germline, CDR1 is SGHRS and CDR2 is YFSETQ. The CDR3 loop reads CASSFVGLSNNEQFF. The CDR3 nucleotides read TGCGCCAGCAGCTTTGTGGGCCTCTCTAACAATGAGCAGTTCTTC.

The chain employs TRBV18 and TRBJ2-7; no clear D. Deletions cut 5 bases from V and 0 bases from J, with 11 bases between. CDR1 is KGHSH and CDR2 is LQKENI in the germline V gene. The CDR3 is 14 residues long. In DNA form, the CDR3 reads TGTGCCAGCTCATCCTACCAGGTCTCCTACGAGCAGTACTTC. It codes for CASSSYQVSYEQYF.

V gene TRBV5-1 combines with J gene TRBJ1-2; D is ambiguous. Germline CDR1 SGHRS, CDR2 YFSETQ. The CDR3 loop spans 14 amino acids. Trimming pared 0 bases from V and 0 bases from J, leaving 6 bases between. The CDR3 sequence: CASSLGGPNYGYTF. Written as DNA, the CDR3 is TGCGCCAGCAGCTTGGGAGGGCCTAACTATGGCTACACCTTC.